This TCR beta chain was retrieved from a study of cytomegalovirus exposure and HLA in healthy donors. Turning to the study itself: T cells numbering about 180 million yielded some 100 million unique TCR beta sequences in an earlier analysis.

Germline V lookup: CDR1 SGDLS, CDR2 YYNGEE. The CDR3 consists of 15 residues. V trimming: 0 bases; J trimming: 3 bases; junction bases outside the gene matches: 2. PCR employed 60 Vbeta and 13 Jbeta primers. The method was immunoSEQ multiplex PCR; TCRdb's version includes in-frame clones alone and lacks a portion of them. The data show 160,000 or so clones, roughly 77% seen once. Each donor's status was that of a healthy bone marrow donor. The source of this sequence is a man younger than 35 in good health and CMV-seropositive. This chain connects TRBV9 to TRBJ2-2; 7 positions agree with TRBD2. Material for sequencing was PBMCs. CDR3 nucleotide sequence: TGTGCCAGCAGCGTAGATAGCGGGTACACCGGGGAGCTGTTTTTT. Its translation: CASSVDSGYTGELFF.